What follows is one T cell receptor (beta chain) and its context. This record belongs to a study of blood T cell repertoires in COVID-19. Method: immunoSEQ multiplex PCR; TCRdb's copy keeps in-frame clones and lacks some. The sample lists 150,000 to 200,000 clones; about four fifths were seen once. The study recruited people aged roughly 18 to 100 years across approximately 24 US areas. The CDR3 has 15 residues. The germline V gene has CDR1 SGHAT and CDR2 FQNNGV. Trimming left V 10 bases short and J 4 bases short, with 17 bases between. The sequenced material came from PBMCs or T cells enriched from blood (not recorded which). The V call is TRBV11-2, the J call TRBJ2-6, with a weak D call TRBD1 (5 bases). This TCR was sampled from a man aged 45-65 years who had recovered from COVID-19. CDR3 coding DNA: TGTGCCAACAACTGGGCAGGGCCCGGGGCCAACGTCCTGACTTTC. It codes for CANNWAGPGANVLTF. Looking up the rest from reference TRBV11-2 and TRBJ2-6 gives the full variable domain: EAGVAQSPRYKIIEKRQSVAFWCNPISGHATLYWYQQILGQGPKLLIQFQNNGVVDDSQLPKDRFSAERLKGVDSTLKIQPAKLEDSAVYLCANNWAGPGANVLTFGAGSRLTVL.